This T cell receptor (beta chain) comes out of a study of blood T cell repertoires in COVID-19. The CDR3 is made up of 14 amino acids. Germline-derived CDR1 and CDR2 are LNHDA and SQIVND (reference sequence). J gave up 7 bases and V 1 base, and 6 bases lay outside the gene matches. Sequencing was performed with immunoSEQ multiplex PCR; in TCRdb, only in-frame clones are kept and a portion is missing. The sample contains more than 100,000 clones, around 80% of which appear only once. The gene calls are TRBV19 and TRBJ2-5; 7 nucleotides agree with TRBD1. Source material: PBMCs or T cells enriched from blood (not recorded which). The source is a man aged 40-55 years with acute COVID-19. The CDR3 is CASSIGQGVRTQYF. The CDR3 DNA follows: TGTGCCAGTAGTATAGGGCAGGGGGTCCGGACCCAGTACTTC.